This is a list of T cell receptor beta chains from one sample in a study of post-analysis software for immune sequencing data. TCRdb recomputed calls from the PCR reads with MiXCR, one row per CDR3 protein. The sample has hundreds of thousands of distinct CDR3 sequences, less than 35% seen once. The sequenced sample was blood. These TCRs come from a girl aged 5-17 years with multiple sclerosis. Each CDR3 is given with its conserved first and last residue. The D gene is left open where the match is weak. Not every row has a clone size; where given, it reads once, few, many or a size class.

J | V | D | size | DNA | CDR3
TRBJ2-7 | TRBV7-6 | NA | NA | TGTGCCAGCAGCAAGGCCCCCCGGGGGGAGCAGTACTTC | CASSKAPRGEQYF
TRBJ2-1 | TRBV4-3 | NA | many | TGCGCCAGCGGGCCTACCGTGTTTACAACTGAGCAGTTCTTC | CASGPTVFTTEQFF
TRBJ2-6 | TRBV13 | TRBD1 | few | TGTGCCAGCAGCGCGCGACAGGGGGTTGGGGCCAACGTCCTGACTTTC | CASSARQGVGANVLTF
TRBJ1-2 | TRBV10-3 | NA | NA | TGTGCCATCAGTGTTTGGGTAACGCTTCCCTATGGCTACACCTTC | CAISVWVTLPYGYTF
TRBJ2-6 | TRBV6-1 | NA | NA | TGTGCCAGCAGCCGATACGGCAGCACGACAGGTGGGGCCAACGTCCTGACTTTC | CASSRYGSTTGGANVLTF
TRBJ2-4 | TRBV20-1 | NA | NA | TGCAGTGCTAGTGGCCTTGGGGGCGGAGCCAAAAACATTCAGTACTTC | CSASGLGGGAKNIQYF
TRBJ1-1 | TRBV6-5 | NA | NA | TGTGCCAGCAGTTTATCTAGGGGGTATACTGAAGCTTTCTTT | CASSLSRGYTEAFF
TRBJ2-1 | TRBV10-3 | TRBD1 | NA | TGTGCCATCACCAATGACAGGGGTGTAAGGAATGAGCAGTTCTTC | CAITNDRGVRNEQFF
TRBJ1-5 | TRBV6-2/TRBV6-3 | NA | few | TGTGCCAGCGGGTTCTTTGGTCAGCCCCAGCATTTT | CASGFFGQPQHF
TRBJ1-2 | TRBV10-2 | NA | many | TGCGCCAGCAGTGTTTCCATGAGACAGCTACCTTCCTCTAACTATGGCTACACCTTC | CASSVSMRQLPSSNYGYTF
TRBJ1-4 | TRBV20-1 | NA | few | TGCAGTGCTAGAGTCGGAGGAGGGGGGGGTGAAAAACTGTTTTTT | CSARVGGGGGEKLFF
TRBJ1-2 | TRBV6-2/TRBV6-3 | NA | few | TGTGCCAGCAGTTCGAGACAGTTTGGCTACACCTTC | CASSSRQFGYTF
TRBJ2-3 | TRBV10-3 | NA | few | TGTGCCATCAGTTCCATCTCTGGGCGGGCTACGCAGTATTTT | CAISSISGRATQYF
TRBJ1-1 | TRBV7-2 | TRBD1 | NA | TGTGCCAGCAGCTTCCCCCAGGGAGGGGGCCCTGAAGCTTTCTTT | CASSFPQGGGPEAFF
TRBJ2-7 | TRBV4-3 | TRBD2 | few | TGCGCCAGCAGCCCGGACGTAGCGGGAGGGTTTGCGCAGTACTTC | CASSPDVAGGFAQYF
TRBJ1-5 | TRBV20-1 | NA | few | TGCAGTGCTGCCGCTCGGCATAGCAATCAGCCCCAGCATTTT | CSAAARHSNQPQHF
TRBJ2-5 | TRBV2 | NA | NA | TGTGCCAGCAATAGCAGGGGTGAGACCCAGTACTTC | CASNSRGETQYF
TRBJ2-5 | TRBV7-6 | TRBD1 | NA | TGTGCCAGCAGCTACGGACAGGGGGCTGGGGAGACCCAGTACTTC | CASSYGQGAGETQYF
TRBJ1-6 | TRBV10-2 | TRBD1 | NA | TGCGCCAGCTGCAGCTCGGGACAGGGACTAACACCCCTCCACTTT | CASCSSGQGLTPLHF
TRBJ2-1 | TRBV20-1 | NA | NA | TGCAGTGCTAGAGCCGGGACTAGGGGGCCGGGTGAGCAGTTCTTC | CSARAGTRGPGEQFF
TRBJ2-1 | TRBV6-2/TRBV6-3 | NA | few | TGTGCCAGCAGCCCGCTTAGACTAGTAGGTTTCTACAATGAGCAGTTCTTC | CASSPLRLVGFYNEQFF
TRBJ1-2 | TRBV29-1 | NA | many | TGCAGCGTTGAAGTTAAGGAGGGGAGCTATGGCTACACCTTC | CSVEVKEGSYGYTF
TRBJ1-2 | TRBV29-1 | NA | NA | TGCAGCGTGATTGGACAGTTGTATGGCTACACCTTC | CSVIGQLYGYTF
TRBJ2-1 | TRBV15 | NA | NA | TGTGCCACCTACGGGGGCCCCTACAATGAGCAGTTCTTC | CATYGGPYNEQFF
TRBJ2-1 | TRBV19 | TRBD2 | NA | TGTGCCAGTAGTATTCCTAGCGGGGGGGCCGATGAGCAGTTCTTC | CASSIPSGGADEQFF
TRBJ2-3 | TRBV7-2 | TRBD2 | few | TGTGCCAGCAGCTCCTACGGGGGGGAACATACTCGGGGCGTGTCAAATACGCAGTATTTT | CASSSYGGEHTRGVSNTQYF
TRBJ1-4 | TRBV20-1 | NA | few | TGCAGTGCTAGACCACCACGGGGTATGCAGGAAAAACTGTTTTTT | CSARPPRGMQEKLFF
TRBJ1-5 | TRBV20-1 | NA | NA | TGCAGTGCTAGGTTAGATAATAGCAATCAGCCCCAGCATTTT | CSARLDNSNQPQHF
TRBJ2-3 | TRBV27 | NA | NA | TGTGCCAGCAGGGGACTTCGCCCAGATACGCAGTATTTT | CASRGLRPDTQYF
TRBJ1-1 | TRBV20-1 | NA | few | TGCAGTGCCCGATGGCATAGTATTGGCACTGAAGCTTTCTTT | CSARWHSIGTEAFF
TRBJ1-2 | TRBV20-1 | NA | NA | TGCAGTGCTAGAGATCGGGATACTAACTATGGCTACACCTTC | CSARDRDTNYGYTF
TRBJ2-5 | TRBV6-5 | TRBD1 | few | TGTGCCAGCAGTTACGGAGGACAGGGGCAAGAGACCCAGTACTTC | CASSYGGQGQETQYF
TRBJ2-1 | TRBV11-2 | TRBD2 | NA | TGTGCCAGCAGCTCAACCCCGACTAGCGGGGGCTACAATGAGCAGTTCTTC | CASSSTPTSGGYNEQFF
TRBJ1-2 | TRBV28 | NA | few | TGTGCCAGCACAAGTGACGGCCATGGCTACACCTTC | CASTSDGHGYTF
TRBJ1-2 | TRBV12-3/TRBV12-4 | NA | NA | TGTGCCAGCAGTCTTTCGGGGGTAGCTAACTATGGCTACACCTTC | CASSLSGVANYGYTF
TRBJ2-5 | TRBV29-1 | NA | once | TGCAGCGTTGAAGCCCAAGAGGCCCAGTACTTC | CSVEAQEAQYF
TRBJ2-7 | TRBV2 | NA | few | TGTGCCAGCAAGCGAGGACTGAGCTCCTACGAGCAGTACTTC | CASKRGLSSYEQYF
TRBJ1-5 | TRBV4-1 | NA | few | TGCGCCAGCAGCCTGGAACAGGGCGTGGGGCCCCAGCATTTT | CASSLEQGVGPQHF
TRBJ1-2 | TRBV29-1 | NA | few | TGCAGCGTTGCCCAGGCAGGGAGTTGGGGTGGCTACACCTTC | CSVAQAGSWGGYTF
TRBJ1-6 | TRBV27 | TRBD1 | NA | TGTGCCAGCAGTCCCCACAGGGGGCCTTATTCACCACTCCACTTT | CASSPHRGPYSPLHF
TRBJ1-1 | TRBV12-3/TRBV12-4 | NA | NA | TGTGCCAGCAGTTTAGGCACCGTGGGCACTGAAGCTTTCTTT | CASSLGTVGTEAFF
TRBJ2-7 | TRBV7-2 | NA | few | TGTGCCAGCAGCTTAGCAAGCGCGAGCGACTACGAGCAGTACTTC | CASSLASASDYEQYF
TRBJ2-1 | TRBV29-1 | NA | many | TGCAGCGTTGACCGAGCCATGGTCTATGAGCAGTTCTTC | CSVDRAMVYEQFF
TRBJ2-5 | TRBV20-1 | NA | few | TGCAGTGCTATCTTCTTGGGTGGGGGGCTGGAGACCCAGTACTTC | CSAIFLGGGLETQYF
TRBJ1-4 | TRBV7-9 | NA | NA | TGTGCCGGCAGCTTAGGAGGCGTGGAAAAACTGTTTTTT | CAGSLGGVEKLFF
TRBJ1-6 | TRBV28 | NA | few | TGTGCCAGCAGCAAGGGGTCCCGCTCCTATAATTCACCCCTCCACTTT | CASSKGSRSYNSPLHF
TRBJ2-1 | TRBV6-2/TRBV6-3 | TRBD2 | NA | TGTGCCAGCAGCCAGGCGGGGGGGTACGGGGATGAGCAGTTCTTC | CASSQAGGYGDEQFF
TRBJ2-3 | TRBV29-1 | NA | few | TGCAGCGTTCTCGACGGACAGAACACAGATACGCAGTATTTT | CSVLDGQNTDTQYF
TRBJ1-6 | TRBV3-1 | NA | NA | TGTGCCAGCAGCCAAGAGGTGGACCCAGGGGTCTCACCCCTCCACTTT | CASSQEVDPGVSPLHF
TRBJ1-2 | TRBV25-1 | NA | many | TGTGCCAGCAGTGAAACAAAGACAGGACGGTCTGGCTACACCTTC | CASSETKTGRSGYTF
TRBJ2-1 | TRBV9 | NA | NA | TGTGCCAGCAGCAGCGTTGTTTCGTTCGCGGGCAATGAGCAGTTCTTC | CASSSVVSFAGNEQFF
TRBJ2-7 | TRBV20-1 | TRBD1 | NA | TGCAGTGCTAGATCCCCCGGACAGGGGGCTTTCGGTTACGAGCAGTACTTC | CSARSPGQGAFGYEQYF
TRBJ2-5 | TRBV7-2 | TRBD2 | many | TGTGCCAGCAGCTTGGCGGGGGGCCGAGAGACCCAGTACTTC | CASSLAGGRETQYF
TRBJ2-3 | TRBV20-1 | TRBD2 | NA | TGCAGTGCTAGAGACGGACTAGCGGGAGTTGTTGGCAGCACAGATACGCAGTATTTT | CSARDGLAGVVGSTDTQYF
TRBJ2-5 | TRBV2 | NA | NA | TGTGCCAGCAGTGAAGGAAAAAAGTACTTC | CASSEGKKYF